This T cell receptor (beta chain) was captured by sequencing in a study of cytomegalovirus exposure and HLA in healthy donors. With 60 Vbeta and 13 Jbeta primers, the PCR was carried out. TCRdb's table, derived via immunoSEQ multiplex PCR, lists solely in-frame clones and lacks some. Here the sample table reports approximately 27,000 clones. The V and J ends lost 3 bases and 6 bases respectively, with 8 bases between them. Germline CDR1 reads SGHRS; CDR2 reads YFSETQ. The CDR3 sequence is 12 residues long. At sampling all donors were nominally healthy, likely with unrecorded immune exposures. Sequenced: PBMCs. The sequence was collected from a man aged 25 to 45 in good health and CMV-seronegative. The chain recombines TRBV5-1 with TRBJ2-3, with unresolved D. In DNA, the CDR3 is TGCGCCAGCAGCTCCCTAGAGGATACGCAGTATTTT. This translates into CASSSLEDTQYF.